This T cell receptor beta chain is from a study of CD8 T cells in ankylosing spondylitis. This clonotype was counted a few times. Its cognate antigen is unknown. Study results and caveats: There was reportedly significant enrichment of clones that were disease-linked in matched ankylosing spondylitis synovial fluid.

TCRdb used MiXCR to reprocess the 5' RACE reads, holding one entry per CDR3 protein. Of about 200,000 distinct CDR3 sequences listed, about a quarter are singletons. Germline CDR1 and CDR2: DFQATT and SNEGSKA (reference sequence). The CDR3 is 14 residues long. V gave up 3 bases and J gave up 4 bases, with 15 bases separating them. The receptor was derived from a male donor with ankylosing spondylitis or in good health (not recorded which). This chain connects TRBV20-1 to TRBJ2-5, with TRBD2 as a possible D gene (6 bases). Sample: blood, either unsorted or a sorted T cell fraction (not recorded which). CDR3 nucleotides: TGCAGTGCTAGCGCCGGGACTCGGAGAGAGACCCAGTACTTC. It translates to CSASAGTRRETQYF.